A single sample is the source of the 8 T cell receptor beta chains below, sequenced in a study of T-cell memory formation after mild COVID-19. TCRdb independently ran MiXCR on the 5' RACE reads; one entry per CDR3 protein. Among roughly 400,000 distinct CDR3 sequences listed, about a sixth were seen once. Sequencing was carried out using PBMCs or a T cell subset sorted from them (not recorded which). Source of these receptors: a man aged 18-30 years who had mild COVID-19 (a few samples of this study predate the infection). Cell type and time point are not known.

The chain uses TRBV7-9 and TRBJ1-2; TRBD1 matches at 8 bases. CDR1 is SEHNR, CDR2 FQNEAQ, per germline (reference sequence). Germline trimming cut 1 base from V and 6 bases from J; bases unmatched to any gene: 7. The CDR3 loop spans 15 amino acids. In DNA, the CDR3 is TGTGCCAGCAGCTTAGAGCGCAGGGGGCGCGATGGCTACACCTTC. Its protein is CASSLERRGRDGYTF.

Only a few counts were recorded for this clonotype. Sequence at one end of the junction differs from germline and may be a read error. The chain is built from TRBV4-1 and TRBJ2-3; D ambiguous. This CDR3 is 18 amino acids long. Germline loops: CDR1 MGHRA, CDR2 YSYEKL. In DNA, the CDR3 is TGCGCCAGCAGGCAAGGCCTTCAGGTTGGCAGGCTAACAGATACGCAGTATTTT. This gives the protein CASRQGLQVGRLTDTQYF.

CDR3 sequence (DNA): TGTGCCAGCGGCTCAAACCCCAACACCGGGGAGCTGTTTTTT. Translating gives CASGSNPNTGELFF. V gene TRBV12-3 or TRBV12-4 combines with J gene TRBJ2-2; no clear D. V was clipped by 8 bases and J by 2 bases, with 12 bases between them. The CDR3 sequence is 14 residues long.

The chain recombines TRBV5-4 with TRBJ2-1; TRBD2 agrees at 8 bases. V lost 1 base and J lost 0; bases outside the gene matches: 3. CDR3 length equals 16 residues. Germline CDR1 reads SGHNT; CDR2 reads YYREEE (reference sequence). The DNA of the CDR3 is TGTGCCAGCAGCTTGCAGGCGGGGGGCTCCTACAATGAGCAGTTCTTC. Its protein product is CASSLQAGGSYNEQFF.

This clonotype was counted a few times. Germline and junction disagree at one end, which may indicate a read error. The rearrangement joins TRBV20-1 to TRBJ2-1; 8 bases align to TRBD2. This CDR3 contains 11 residues. Germline CDR1 is DFQATT and CDR2 is SNEGSKA (reference sequence). CDR3 nucleotides: TGCAGTCCCTCTACCCCGGGGGGGCCCATCTTC. Residues: CSPSTPGGPIF.

This clonotype was detected a few times. J is TRBJ2-3 and V is TRBV6-2 or TRBV6-3; 9 nucleotides agree with TRBD2. CDR1 and CDR2 from the germline V gene are MNHEY and SVGEGT. The CDR3 length is 18 residues. Germline trimming cut 5 bases from V and 0 bases from J; bases unmatched to any gene: 12. CDR3 DNA sequence: TGTGCCAGCAGTCCAAGGGATGCCGGGACTAGCAGCACAGATACGCAGTATTTT. It is translated as CASSPRDAGTSSTDTQYF.

This clonotype was found a few times. The rearrangement links TRBV7-8 to TRBJ2-5; 7 positions match TRBD2. Trimming cost V 1 base and J 1 base; bases outside gene matches: 9. The CDR3 length is 17 residues. The germline V gene has CDR1 SGHVS and CDR2 FQNEAQ. CDR3 DNA sequence: TGTGCCAGCAGCTTAGAGTATCGAGCGGGGCCCCAAGAGACCCAGTACTTC. This codes for CASSLEYRAGPQETQYF. Full variable domain (remainder filled in from reference TRBV7-8 and TRBJ2-5): GAGVSQSPRYKVAKRGQDVALRCDPISGHVSLFWYQQALGQGPEFLTYFQNEAQLDKSGLPSDRFFAERPEGSVSTLKIQRTQQEDSAVYLCASSLEYRAGPQETQYFGPGTRLLVL.

V usage is TRBV9 and J usage is TRBJ2-4; 11 positions match TRBD2. This CDR3 has 16 residues. Germline values: CDR1 SGDLS, CDR2 YYNGEE. V gave up 4 bases and J gave up 3 bases; unmatched junction bases: 6. The CDR3 sequence: CASSPTSGGFKNIQYF. As DNA, the CDR3 is TGTGCCAGCAGCCCCACTAGCGGGGGTTTCAAAAACATTCAGTACTTC. The full variable domain, rest sourced from reference TRBV9 and TRBJ2-4, is DSGVTQTPKHLITATGQRVTLRCSPRSGDLSVYWYQQSLDQGLQFLIQYYNGEERAKGNILERFSAQQFPDLHSELNLSSLELGDSALYFCASSPTSGGFKNIQYFGAGTRLSVL.